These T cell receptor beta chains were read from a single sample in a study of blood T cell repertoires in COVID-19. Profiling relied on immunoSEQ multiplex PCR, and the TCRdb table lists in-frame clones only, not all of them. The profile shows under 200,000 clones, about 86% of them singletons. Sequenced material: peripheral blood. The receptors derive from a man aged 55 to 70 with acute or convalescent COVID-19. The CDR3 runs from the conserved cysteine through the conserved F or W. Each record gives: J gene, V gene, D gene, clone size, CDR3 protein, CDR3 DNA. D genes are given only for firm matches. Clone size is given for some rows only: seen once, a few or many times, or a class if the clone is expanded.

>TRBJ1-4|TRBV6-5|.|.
CASIKLGTNEKLFF
TGTGCCAGCATTAAACTCGGGACTAATGAAAAACTGTTTTTT
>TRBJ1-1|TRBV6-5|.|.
CASGATGSTEAFF
TGTGCCAGTGGGGCGACAGGATCCACTGAAGCTTTCTTT
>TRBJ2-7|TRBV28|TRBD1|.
CASLPGQNSYEQYF
TGTGCCAGCCTTCCGGGACAGAACTCCTACGAGCAGTACTTC
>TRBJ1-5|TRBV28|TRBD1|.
CAEAQGGTWGNQPQHF
TGTGCTGAGGCGCAGGGGGGAACCTGGGGCAATCAGCCCCAGCATTTT
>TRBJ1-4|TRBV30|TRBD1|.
CAWGIGTDAEKLFF
TGTGCCTGGGGTATCGGGACAGACGCTGAAAAACTGTTTTTT
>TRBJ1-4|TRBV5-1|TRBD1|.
CASSLTGANEKLFF
TGCGCCAGCAGCTTGACAGGGGCTAATGAAAAACTGTTTTTT
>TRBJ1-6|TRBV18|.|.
CASSPRRSYNSPLHF
TGTGCCAGCTCACCACGTCGCAGCTATAATTCACCCCTCCACTTT
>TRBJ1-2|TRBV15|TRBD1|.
CATSNDRENYGYTF
TGTGCCACCAGCAACGACAGGGAGAACTATGGCTACACCTTC
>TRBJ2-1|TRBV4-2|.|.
CASSPFGNEQFF
TGTGCCAGCAGCCCTTTCGGGAATGAGCAGTTCTTC
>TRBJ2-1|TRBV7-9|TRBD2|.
CASSSGVSGRVYNEQFF
TGTGCCAGCAGCTCCGGGGTGAGCGGGAGGGTCTACAATGAGCAGTTCTTC
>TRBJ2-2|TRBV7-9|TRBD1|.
CASRRAGTARTPGTGELFF
TGTGCCAGCCGCCGAGCTGGGACAGCACGAACACCGGGCACCGGGGAGCTGTTTTTT
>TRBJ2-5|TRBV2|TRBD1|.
CASSPTGTESETQYF
TGTGCCAGCAGTCCGACCGGGACAGAGAGCGAGACCCAGTACTTC
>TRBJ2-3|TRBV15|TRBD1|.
CATSSQGGKTDTQYF
TGTGCCACCAGCTCACAGGGGGGAAAGACAGATACGCAGTATTTT
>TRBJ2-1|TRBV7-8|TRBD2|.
CASNHLAGNSYNEQFF
TGTGCCAGCAACCACTTAGCGGGAAATTCCTACAATGAGCAGTTCTTC
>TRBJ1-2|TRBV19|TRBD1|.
CASSITGTGPYDYGYTF
TGTGCCAGTAGTATAACCGGGACAGGACCCTATGACTATGGCTACACCTTC
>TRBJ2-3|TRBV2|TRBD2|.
CASKLAGGSPDTQYF
TGTGCCAGCAAACTAGCGGGAGGTTCCCCGGATACGCAGTATTTT
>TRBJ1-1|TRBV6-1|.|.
CASSEQKNTEAFF
TGTGCCAGCAGTGAACAGAAGAACACTGAAGCTTTCTTT
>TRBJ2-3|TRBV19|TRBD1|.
CASRSRGRGTDTQYF
TGTGCCAGTAGATCCAGGGGGCGCGGCACAGATACGCAGTATTTT
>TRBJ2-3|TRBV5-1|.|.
CASSLGSLADTQYF
TGCGCCAGCAGCTTGGGGAGTCTGGCAGATACGCAGTATTTT
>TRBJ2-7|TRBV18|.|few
CASSPSNVAYEQYF
TGTGCCAGCTCACCATCGAACGTAGCCTACGAGCAGTACTTC
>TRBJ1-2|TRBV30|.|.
CAWTTLANYGYTF
TGTGCCTGGACTACTTTAGCTAACTATGGCTACACCTTC